This note documents a single TCR beta chain sequence. This sample stems from a study of blood T cell repertoires in COVID-19. As for the study in general: Spain, Italy and the United States supplied samples that represented acute and convalescent COVID-19. The analysed material was cDNA or gDNA that came from T cells, B-cell-depleted T cells, or PBMCs.

Seattle patient enrollment occurred during active infection, with longitudinal follow-up thereafter. Source study methods: Nucleated cell counts were estimated from reference gene primer amplification. Clones were sequenced by immunoSEQ multiplex PCR, and TCRdb holds only the in-frame ones, with some missing. V and J calls plus clone size are reproduced from that table; the DNA served to infer D and trimming. The data hold some 350,000 clones, with roughly 90% observed a single time. V lost 2 bases and J lost 0, with 13 bases in between. Germline lookup yields CDR1 SGHVS and CDR2 FNYEAQ. This CDR3 contains 17 residues.

J is TRBJ1-4 and V is TRBV7-6, with D unclear. This clonotype originated in a woman in her 30s with COVID-19, enrolled during active disease. Sequencing input: peripheral blood. The CDR3, as DNA: TGTGCCAGCAGCTTATCCATCAGAGGGCCAACTAATGAAAAACTGTTTTTT. This sequence encodes CASSLSIRGPTNEKLFF.